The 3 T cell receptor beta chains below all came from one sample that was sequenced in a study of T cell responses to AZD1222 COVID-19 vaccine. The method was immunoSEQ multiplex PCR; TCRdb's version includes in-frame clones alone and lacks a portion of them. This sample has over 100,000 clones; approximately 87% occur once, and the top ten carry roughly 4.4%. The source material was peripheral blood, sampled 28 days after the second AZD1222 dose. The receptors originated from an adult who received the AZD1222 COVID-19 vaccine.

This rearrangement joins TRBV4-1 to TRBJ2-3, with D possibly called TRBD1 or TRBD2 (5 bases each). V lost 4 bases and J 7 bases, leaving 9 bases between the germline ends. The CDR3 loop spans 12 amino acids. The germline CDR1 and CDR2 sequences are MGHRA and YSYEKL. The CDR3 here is CASSRDENTQYF. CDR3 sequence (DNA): TGCGCCAGCAGCCGGGACGAAAATACGCAGTATTTT.

The CDR3 loop is CASSQDLIGEGARDYGYTF. As DNA, the CDR3 is TGCGCCAGCAGCCAAGATCTCATCGGGGAGGGGGCAAGGGACTATGGCTACACCTTC. The chain combines TRBV4-3 with TRBJ1-2; 7 nucleotides agree with TRBD1. The CDR3 covers 19 residues. Germline V CDR1 and CDR2: LGHNA, YSLEER. Trimming took 0 bases from V and 3 from J; bases not matched to a gene: 16.

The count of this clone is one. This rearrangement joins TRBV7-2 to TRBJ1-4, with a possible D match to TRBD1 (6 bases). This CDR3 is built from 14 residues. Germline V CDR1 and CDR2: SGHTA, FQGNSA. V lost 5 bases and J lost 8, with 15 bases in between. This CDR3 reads CASSLGGVKEKLFF. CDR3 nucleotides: TGTGCCAGCAGCCTCGGGGGCGTGAAGGAAAAACTGTTTTTT.